This T cell receptor beta chain was retrieved from a study of blood T cell repertoires in COVID-19. Study as a whole: There were acute and convalescent COVID-19 samples, and they came from the United States, Italy and Spain. Sources were T cells, B-cell-depleted T cells, or PBMCs; the material itself was cDNA or gDNA.

Authors' data handling: How many nucleated cells were present was estimated from reference gene primer amplification. Assay used: immunoSEQ multiplex PCR; TCRdb lists only in-frame clones, some missing. The V and J calls and clone size were taken over from that table, and D and trimming were inferred from the DNA. This table has 120,000 or so clones, 75% to 85% appearing once. The V end lost 1 base, the J end lost 4 bases, and 5 bases lay between the germline ends. The CDR3 is made up of 12 amino acids. Germline V CDR1 and CDR2: SGHRS, YFSETQ. This chain links TRBV5-1 with TRBJ1-1; D gene unclear. The specimen was peripheral blood. The TCR was taken from a woman in her forties or fifties with acute or convalescent COVID-19. DNA for the CDR3: TGCGCCAGCAGCTTGCCCGGCACTGAAGCTTTCTTT. It yields the protein CASSLPGTEAFF. The whole variable domain, remainder taken from reference TRBV5-1 and TRBJ1-1, is KAGVTQTPRYLIKTRGQQVTLSCSPISGHRSVSWYQQTPGQGLQFLFEYFSETQRNKGNFPGRFSGRQFSNSRSEMNVSTLELGDSALYLCASSLPGTEAFFGQGTRLTVV.